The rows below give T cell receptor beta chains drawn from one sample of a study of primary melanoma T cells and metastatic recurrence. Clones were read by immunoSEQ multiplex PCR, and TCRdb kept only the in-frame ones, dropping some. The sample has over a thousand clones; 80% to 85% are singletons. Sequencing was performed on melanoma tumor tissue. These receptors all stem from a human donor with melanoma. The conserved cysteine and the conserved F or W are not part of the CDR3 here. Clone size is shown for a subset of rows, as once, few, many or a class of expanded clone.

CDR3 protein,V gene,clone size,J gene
AWSVADRGDYGYT,TRBV30,NA,TRBJ1-2
ARNPSGGWDEQF,TRBV9,NA,TRBJ2-1
ASSSYGNTIY,TRBV6-8,once,TRBJ1-3
ASRTGTAGETQY,TRBV18,NA,TRBJ2-5
ASLSPGEYEQY,TRBV12-5,NA,TRBJ2-7
ASTRGSGTEAF,TRBV6-8,once,TRBJ1-1
ASSYWDTGDQPQH,TRBV6-8,NA,TRBJ1-5
ASSYSGTGLNYGYT,TRBV6-7,NA,TRBJ1-2
ASSLDGQGAGEAF,TRBV5-1,NA,TRBJ1-1
ASSVTTGGVQPQH,TRBV19,few,TRBJ1-5
ASGLDYPGAF,TRBV12-5,NA,TRBJ1-1
ASRRQGAVVRTEAF,TRBV6-8,NA,TRBJ1-1
ASTSRTGTATHNQPQH,TRBV19,NA,TRBJ1-5
ASSYLRGRFRDTEAF,TRBV6-8,NA,TRBJ1-1
ASSRDGTSYNEQF,TRBV14,NA,TRBJ2-1
ASSHRQGGPYEQY,TRBV6-8,NA,TRBJ2-7
ASSESQGQETQY,TRBV27,NA,TRBJ2-5
AWSGEVDEQF,TRBV30,NA,TRBJ2-1
ASTGGTGLTGELF,TRBV19,NA,TRBJ2-2
ASSPQGIGGNIQY,TRBV25-1,few,TRBJ2-4
ASSQAYRDKSYNSPLH,TRBV4-1,NA,TRBJ1-6
ASSLGRRGAGGYEQY,TRBV11-3,NA,TRBJ2-7
ASSQPGYGYGYT,TRBV7-2,once,TRBJ1-2
AWSLDRRYYGYT,TRBV30,NA,TRBJ1-2
ASSQDRGNAQPQH,TRBV23-1,NA,TRBJ1-5
ASSYSQGASSPLH,TRBV6-8,NA,TRBJ1-6
ASNRGRVTDTQY,TRBV11-3,NA,TRBJ2-3
ASSLAGDPNEKLF,TRBV5-1,NA,TRBJ1-4
ASSLVPGYNEQF,TRBV11-3,NA,TRBJ2-1
ASSYFLPTKGTEAF,TRBV6-8,NA,TRBJ1-1
ASSARTGGYEQY,TRBV6-8,NA,TRBJ2-7
ASSVRLAGVKGADTQY,TRBV9,once,TRBJ2-3
ASSIDNQPTNTGELF,TRBV19,NA,TRBJ2-2
ASSLALGTGTSETQY,TRBV7-6,NA,TRBJ2-5
ARSLGRQAGNTIY,TRBV5-3,NA,TRBJ1-3
ATSYGTSGGNEQF,TRBV15,NA,TRBJ2-1
ATSRGFTSGGFEQF,TRBV15,once,TRBJ2-1
ASSLTGTRAVGTDTQY,TRBV11-3,NA,TRBJ2-3
ASRLAGGLTDTQY,TRBV19,NA,TRBJ2-3
ASSDLRGARGPVAGHSYEQY,TRBV10-2,NA,TRBJ2-7
ASSLGGWNDEQF,TRBV11-3,NA,TRBJ2-1
ASSFPSSYEQY,TRBV28,NA,TRBJ2-7
ASSMRMGEQY,TRBV19,NA,TRBJ2-7
ATSHPGTGSYEQY,TRBV15,NA,TRBJ2-7
STVGSGTGELF,TRBV29-1,NA,TRBJ2-2
ASSRGLIYGYT,TRBV7-8,once,TRBJ1-2
ASSTGQGYTDTQY,TRBV5-1,NA,TRBJ2-3
ASSLKLAGDNEQY,TRBV11-3,NA,TRBJ2-7
ASSTEDQRLTDTQY,TRBV6-8,NA,TRBJ2-3
ASSLDGRTLTEAF,TRBV11-3,NA,TRBJ1-1
ASSYGGRMETQY,TRBV6-8,NA,TRBJ2-5
ASRLALGTGAYEQY,TRBV12-2,large,TRBJ2-7
ASTLGDRGLYEQY,TRBV6-8,NA,TRBJ2-7
AWSVRAGGQPQH,TRBV30,few,TRBJ1-5